The present entry profiles one T cell receptor beta chain with its context. This specimen belongs to a study of blood T cell repertoires in COVID-19. The CDR3 is 18 amino acids. V was cut by 1 base and J by 0 bases, with 19 bases left in between. Germline CDR1 reads SGHDT; CDR2 reads YYEEEE. Assay used: immunoSEQ multiplex PCR; TCRdb lists only in-frame clones, some missing. The top ten clones hold approximately 3.3% of a sample with about 250,000 clones, about 85% of them seen once. This TCR came from a man younger than 35 with active or convalescent COVID-19. Sequences were obtained from peripheral blood. The chain uses TRBV5-6 and TRBJ1-2; TRBD1 is a possible D gene (5 bases). The CDR3 nucleotides read TGTGCCAGCAGCTTGAGCACCTGGGGACTCAAACCTAACTATGGCTACACCTTC. It yields the protein CASSLSTWGLKPNYGYTF.